Below, 26 T cell receptor beta chains from the same sample are listed, as sequenced in a study of HIV-infected patients and healthy controls. Follow-up blood was drawn about 14 weeks, roughly three months, after antiretroviral therapy began. No cell fractionation was done, so the repertoire covers all unsorted peripheral blood T cells. Alpha and beta constant-region primers primed reverse transcription of about 0.5 ug RNA. Separate chain-specific third strand synthesis with multiplexing indices produced the alpha and beta libraries. Each CDR3 protein is one row after TCRdb ran MiXCR on the 5' RACE reads. The sample has about 8,600 distinct CDR3 sequences, 8% to 9.5% seen once. Sequencing was performed on blood, taken during antiretroviral therapy. These TCRs come from an adult with HIV infection.

In its sample, this clonotype ranks as medium-sized. The CDR3 loop reads CSAGPLRSYNEQFF. Written as DNA, the CDR3 is TGCAGCGCTGGGCCTTTGCGCTCCTACAATGAGCAGTTCTTC. The chain links TRBV29-1 to TRBJ2-1; no clear D. Germline loops: CDR1 SQVTM, CDR2 ANQGSEA. The V gene lost 7 bases and the J gene lost 0 bases, with 13 bases spanning the gap. This CDR3 region has 14 residues.

In this sample, this clonotype turned up many times. The chain has TRBV11-2 and TRBJ2-5, with D hard to call. The CDR3 has 17 amino acids. The germline V gene encodes CDR1 SGHAT and CDR2 FQNNGV. V lost 2 bases to trimming and J lost 8 bases, with 24 bases between them. Here the CDR3 DNA reads TGTGCCAGCAGCTTAAGGATGGGAAGCTTCTCCTATATTACCCAGTACTTC. It encodes CASSLRMGSFSYITQYF.

This clonotype was seen ten or more times. The V gene is TRBV6-1, the J gene TRBJ2-7, with D tentatively TRBD1 (6 bases). The CDR3 length is 13 residues. The germline gives CDR1 MNHNS, CDR2 SASEGT. V lost 6 bases to trimming and J lost 1 base, with 10 bases between them. CDR3 bases: TGTGCCAGCAGCACAGGGAATTCCTACGAGCAGTACTTC. This encodes CASSTGNSYEQYF.

The rearrangement links TRBV2 to TRBJ2-7; tentatively, D is TRBD2 (6 bases). V was shortened by 7 bases and J by 2 bases, with 24 bases between the two germline ends. The CDR3 is 17 amino acids. CDR1 is SNHLY, CDR2 FYNNEI, per germline. The CDR3 sequence: CASNPSGTPRGPYEQYF. DNA of the CDR3: TGTGCCAGCAACCCCTCGGGGACTCCAAGAGGGCCCTACGAGCAGTACTTC.

By sample fraction, this clonotype is medium-sized (0.01 to 0.1%). V gene TRBV6-5 combines with J gene TRBJ2-5; tentative D call: TRBD2 (6 bases). Trimming pared 10 bases from V and 2 bases from J, leaving 20 bases between. This CDR3 region has 15 residues. CDR1 and CDR2 from the germline V gene are MNHEY and SVGAGI. CDR3 in amino acids: CATRGDGRFQETQYF. The CDR3 nucleotides are TGTGCCACACGAGGGGACGGGAGATTTCAAGAGACCCAGTACTTC.

The chain carries TRBV30 and TRBJ2-7, with a weak D call TRBD1 (6 bases). The V and J ends lost 3 bases and 3 bases respectively, with 15 bases between them. CDR3 length: 14 amino acids. Germline CDR1 GTSNPN, CDR2 SVGIG (reference sequence). CDR3 in amino acids: CAWRDRVLNYEQYF. The CDR3 bases are TGTGCCTGGAGGGACAGAGTTTTAAACTACGAGCAGTACTTC.

This clonotype was observed a few times. This chain links TRBV5-4 with TRBJ1-1, with 7 bases aligning to TRBD1. The junction had 10 bases not matched to a gene; V was cut back by 3 bases and J by 2 bases. The germline V gene encodes CDR1 SGHNT and CDR2 YYREEE (reference sequence). The CDR3 is 16 amino acids. The CDR3 reads CASSSRPGQTNTEAFF. CDR3 nucleotide sequence: TGTGCCAGCAGCTCGCGGCCGGGACAGACTAACACTGAAGCTTTCTTT.

This clonotype has a count of ten or more. This rearrangement joins TRBV6-2 or TRBV6-3 to TRBJ2-1, with 7 positions matching TRBD1. V was pared by 5 bases and J by 2 bases, with 6 bases of the junction left unmatched. The CDR3 is 15 amino acids. Germline loops: CDR1 MNHEY, CDR2 SVGEGT. The CDR3 sequence: CASSGTGATYNEQFF. DNA of the CDR3: TGTGCCAGCAGTGGAACAGGGGCCACCTACAATGAGCAGTTCTTC.

This chain uses TRBV20-1 with TRBJ2-1; 13 nucleotides line up with TRBD2. The germline CDR1 and CDR2 sequences are DFQATT and SNEGSKA (reference sequence). The CDR3 is made up of 14 amino acids. Trimming at V came to 6 bases and at J to 9 bases, leaving 8 bases not matched to a gene. Written as DNA, the CDR3 is TGCAGTGCCAAACTAGCGGGGGGGCTTGCTGAGCAGTTCTTC. It codes for CSAKLAGGLAEQFF.

This clonotype was counted only a few times. The V call is TRBV12-3 or TRBV12-4, the J call TRBJ2-7, with D tentatively TRBD2 (6 bases). V was cut by 0 bases and J by 1 base, with 16 bases left in between. The CDR3 has 17 amino acids. CDR3 DNA: TGTGCCAGCAGTTTAGCGCGGGGAAACGGTTGGTCCTACGAGCAGTACTTC. Translated: CASSLARGNGWSYEQYF.

This clonotype counts as medium-sized. This chain uses TRBV14 with TRBJ2-7; 10 bases are shared with TRBD2. The CDR3 covers 16 residues. V trimming: 0 bases; J trimming: 8 bases; junction bases outside the gene matches: 10. CDR1 is SGHDN and CDR2 is FVKESK in the germline V gene. CDR3 region: CASSQDSSGRSGKQYF. In DNA form, the CDR3 reads TGTGCCAGCAGCCAAGATAGTAGCGGGAGGTCGGGGAAGCAGTACTTC.

This clonotype was found many times. The chain has TRBV9 and TRBJ2-1, with unresolved D. Deletions cut 4 bases from V and 8 bases from J, with 22 bases between. The CDR3 is made up of 16 amino acids. Per the germline V gene, CDR1 is SGDLS and CDR2 is YYNGEE. The CDR3 DNA follows: TGTGCCAGCAGCCCGAAAGTCGGGTTCGGTGAGCATGAGCAGTTCTTC. Its protein is CASSPKVGFGEHEQFF.

This clonotype is termed medium-sized (0.01 to 0.1%). Here the CDR3 DNA reads TGCAGTGCTCCGACTAGCGGGATACCCACAGATACGCAGTATTTT. It codes for CSAPTSGIPTDTQYF. The chain employs TRBV20-1 and TRBJ2-3; 11 nucleotides agree with TRBD2. The length of the CDR3 is 15 residues. With 5 bases clipped from V and 2 bases from J, the junction kept 6 bases outside the gene matches. CDR1 and CDR2 (germline): DFQATT, SNEGSKA (reference sequence).

This clonotype is medium-sized in the sample. This chain links TRBV27 with TRBJ2-7, with 9 bases lining up with TRBD1. Germline V gives CDR1 MNHEY, CDR2 SMNVEV (reference sequence). This CDR3 spans 15 amino acids. J gave up 3 bases and V 6 bases, and 9 bases lay outside the gene matches. CDR3 protein: CASRGQGTKGYEQYF. In DNA, the CDR3 is TGTGCCAGCAGAGGACAGGGGACTAAGGGCTACGAGCAGTACTTC.

This clonotype occurred a few times. V gene TRBV7-2 combines with J gene TRBJ2-3, with unresolved D. Trimming took off 2 bases at V and 0 bases at J, with 9 bases between the two ends. Per the germline V gene, CDR1 is SGHTA and CDR2 is FQGNSA. This CDR3 is 15 amino acids long. In DNA, the CDR3 is TGTGCCAGCAGCTTAAGGACGGCTAGCACAGATACGCAGTATTTT. This sequence encodes CASSLRTASTDTQYF.

The J gene is TRBJ1-2, the V gene TRBV4-1, with TRBD1 as a possible D gene (5 bases). CDR1 is MGHRA, CDR2 YSYEKL, per germline. The CDR3 has 18 amino acids. Deletions cut 1 base from V and 3 bases from J, with 21 bases between. As DNA, the CDR3 is TGCGCCAGCAGCCAAGCCGGACTGGGGCCGCGAATGGACTATGGCTACACCTTC. Encoded protein: CASSQAGLGPRMDYGYTF.

This clonotype qualifies as medium-sized. J is TRBJ2-2 and V is TRBV7-6; D unclear. The length of the CDR3 is 15 residues. Trimming took 1 base from V and 4 from J, leaving 10 bases between them. Germline assignment: CDR1 SGHVS and CDR2 FNYEAQ. The CDR3 reads CASSLGGVFTGELFF. In DNA form, the CDR3 reads TGTGCCAGCAGCTTAGGTGGGGTGTTCACCGGGGAGCTGTTTTTT.

Judged by abundance, this clonotype is medium-sized. The V gene is TRBV30, the J gene TRBJ2-1; TRBD2 matches 11 bases. The CDR3 is 14 residues long. The germline V gene encodes CDR1 GTSNPN and CDR2 SVGIG (reference sequence). Trimming at V came to 6 bases and at J to 3 bases, leaving 4 bases not matched to a gene. CDR3 protein: CACPGTSGYNEQFF. The CDR3 nucleotides are TGTGCCTGTCCCGGGACTAGCGGCTACAATGAGCAGTTCTTC.

This clonotype was seen ten or more times. The V gene is TRBV2, the J gene TRBJ2-2, with D unclear. From germline, CDR1 is SNHLY and CDR2 FYNNEI. V lost 5 bases and J lost 7, with 8 bases in between. There are 12 residues in the CDR3. CDR3 in DNA: TGTGCCAGCAGTTTATTGGTCGGGGAGCTGTTTTTT. It yields the protein CASSLLVGELFF.

This clonotype is judged medium-sized. V usage is TRBV9 and J usage is TRBJ2-2; D may correspond to TRBD1 or TRBD2 (6 bases each). From germline, CDR1 is SGDLS and CDR2 YYNGEE. Trimming took off 2 bases at V and 3 bases at J, with 11 bases between the two ends. This CDR3 is 15 amino acids long. The CDR3 nucleotides are TGTGCCAGCAGCGTCCACGGGGGCGACACCGGGGAGCTGTTTTTT. It encodes CASSVHGGDTGELFF.

Sample share makes this clonotype medium-sized. This rearrangement joins TRBV6-1 to TRBJ1-5; a weak D match, TRBD1 (5 bases). The germline gives CDR1 MNHNS, CDR2 SASEGT. V lost 4 bases, J lost 3 bases, and 7 bases lay in between. The CDR3 extends over 13 amino acids. Here the CDR3 reads CASSGQPNQPQHF. The CDR3 bases are TGTGCCAGCAGTGGACAGCCCAATCAGCCCCAGCATTTT.

This clonotype ranks as medium-sized (0.01 to 0.1%). The genes are TRBV29-1 and TRBJ1-2, with unresolved D. V lost 2 bases and J 3 bases, leaving 7 bases between the germline ends. The CDR3 contains 12 residues. Germline CDR1 SQVTM, CDR2 ANQGSEA. Here the CDR3 DNA reads TGCAGCGTTGAACAGCAATACTATGGCTACACCTTC. Translating gives CSVEQQYYGYTF. The full variable domain, its missing parts supplied by reference TRBV29-1 and TRBJ1-2, is SAVISQKPSRDICQRGTSLTIQCQVDSQVTMMFWYRQQPGQSLTLIATANQGSEATYESGFVIDKFPISRPNLTFSTLTVSNMSPEDSSIYLCSVEQQYYGYTFGSGTRLTVV.

This clonotype showed up just a few times. The CDR3 spells CASSLQVGGAGELFF. Here the CDR3 DNA reads TGTGCCAGCAGTTTACAAGTGGGAGGGGCCGGGGAGCTGTTTTTT. This chain links TRBV28 with TRBJ2-2, with 7 bases matching TRBD2. The germline CDR1 and CDR2 sequences are MDHEN and SYDVKM. There are 15 residues in the CDR3. J gave up 6 bases and V 2 bases, and 6 bases lay outside the gene matches.

This clonotype ranks as medium-sized (0.01 to 0.1%). The chain links TRBV20-1 to TRBJ2-7; D is perhaps TRBD1 (6 bases). V lost 5 bases and J lost 2, with 13 bases in between. Germline lookup yields CDR1 DFQATT and CDR2 SNEGSKA (reference sequence). CDR3 size: 13 residues. This CDR3 is CSASRDTPYEQYF. As DNA, the CDR3 is TGCAGTGCTTCCCGGGACACCCCCTACGAGCAGTACTTC.

Relative to its sample, this clonotype is medium-sized (0.01 to 0.1%). The V call is TRBV14, the J call TRBJ2-1; D is undetermined. Deletions cut 4 bases from V and 8 bases from J, with 12 bases between. The germline V gene has CDR1 SGHDN and CDR2 FVKESK. This CDR3 region has 13 residues. The CDR3 spells CASSRSRDYEQFF. For the CDR3, the DNA is TGTGCCAGCAGCCGTTCTAGAGACTATGAGCAGTTCTTC.

This clonotype appeared many times. V and J are TRBV5-1 and TRBJ2-5; 9 positions agree with TRBD1. The CDR3 totals 15 residues. The ends lost 5 bases at V and 5 bases at J; junction bases unmatched: 10. Germline lookup yields CDR1 SGHRS and CDR2 YFSETQ. CDR3: CASRVGTGNGETQYF. CDR3 sequence (DNA): TGCGCCAGCAGAGTAGGGACAGGGAATGGGGAGACCCAGTACTTC.